A single sample gave rise to the 12 T cell receptor beta chains below, sequenced in a study of T cell changes during pregnancy in multiple sclerosis. Profiled with immunoSEQ multiplex PCR; TCRdb holds only in-frame clones, not every one. Found here are some 60,000 clones, around 92% of them singletons; the top ten hold roughly 3%. Sequencing was performed on peripheral blood, taken in the second trimester of pregnancy. The receptor set was obtained from a female donor in good health, enrolled as a control in a pregnancy study.

This chain uses TRBV7-9 with TRBJ2-7; 13 nucleotides agree with TRBD2. Trimming cost V 1 base and J 5 bases; bases outside gene matches: 2. The CDR3 covers 15 residues. Germline CDR1 and CDR2: SEHNR and FQNEAQ (reference sequence). CDR3 sequence (DNA): TGTGCCAGCAGCTTAGGGACTAGCGGGAGTAACGAGCAGTACTTC. Encoded protein: CASSLGTSGSNEQYF.

The chain carries TRBV6-5 and TRBJ1-3, with TRBD1 matching 8 bases. The CDR3 sequence is 16 residues long. Germline V CDR1 and CDR2: MNHEY, SVGAGI. The V gene end was trimmed by 3 bases and the J gene end by 2 bases; junction bases not matched to a gene: 6. The CDR3 loop is CASSYNLGQAGNTIYF. The CDR3 DNA sequence: TGTGCCAGCAGTTATAATTTGGGACAGGCTGGAAACACCATATATTTT.

The chain combines TRBV30 with TRBJ2-5; D not resolved. CDR3 length equals 13 residues. V lost 7 bases and J 0 bases, leaving 12 bases between the germline ends. CDR1 is GTSNPN and CDR2 is SVGIG in the germline V gene (reference sequence). CDR3 coding DNA: TGTGCCTCCCGGGTCGAGTACCAAGAGACCCAGTACTTC. Protein sequence: CASRVEYQETQYF. Full variable domain (remainder filled in from reference TRBV30 and TRBJ2-5): SQTIHQWPATLVQPVGSPLSLECTVEGTSNPNLYWYRQAAGRGLQLLFYSVGIGQISSEVPQNLSASRPQDRQFILSSKKLLLSDSGFYLCASRVEYQETQYFGPGTRLLVL.

This rearrangement joins TRBV13 to TRBJ1-2; TRBD1 matches at 7 bases. The trim removed 0 bases at V and 0 bases at J, leaving 7 bases unmatched. Germline loops: CDR1 PRHDT, CDR2 FYEKMQ (reference sequence). The CDR3 covers 17 residues. The CDR3 bases are TGTGCCAGCAGCTTAGGACGAACAGGGGAGACTAACTATGGCTACACCTTC. Its protein product is CASSLGRTGETNYGYTF.

The chain combines TRBV27 with TRBJ2-1; 7 bases line up with TRBD2. V was clipped by 0 bases and J by 6 bases; unmatched bases: 8. CDR1 and CDR2 (germline): MNHEY, SMNVEV (reference sequence). This CDR3 is built from 16 residues. The CDR3 sequence: CASSLSGMGGFNEQFF. The DNA of the CDR3 is TGTGCCAGCAGTTTATCGGGCATGGGGGGGTTCAATGAGCAGTTCTTC.

This clone was recorded only once. V and J are TRBV19 and TRBJ2-3; TRBD2 is a possible D gene (7 bases). The CDR3 extends over 15 amino acids. From germline, CDR1 is LNHDA and CDR2 SQIVND (reference sequence). V shed 2 bases and J shed 5 bases, with 14 bases lying between them. The CDR3 DNA reads as TGTGCCAGTAGTATACGGCGGGGGCGGGGAGATACGCAGTATTTT. Amino acids: CASSIRRGRGDTQYF. Complete variable domain (other parts from reference TRBV19 and TRBJ2-3): DGGITQSPKYLFRKEGQNVTLSCEQNLNHDAMYWYRQDPGQGLRLIYYSQIVNDFQKGDIAEGYSVSREKKESFPLTVTSAQKNPTAFYLCASSIRRGRGDTQYFGPGTRLTVL.

The chain is built from TRBV6-1 and TRBJ2-1, with D maybe TRBD2 (6 bases). CDR1 MNHNS and CDR2 SASEGT come from the germline V gene. Trimming took 1 base from V and 8 from J, leaving 12 bases between them. There are 14 residues in the CDR3. In DNA, the CDR3 is TGTGCCAGCAGTGAAGTTGGGGGGTCGGATGAGCAGTTCTTC. This sequence encodes CASSEVGGSDEQFF.

The chain is built from TRBV7-9 and TRBJ2-3; 11 bases map to TRBD1. The CDR3 contains 16 residues. In germline, CDR1 is SEHNR, CDR2 FQNEAQ (reference sequence). V shed 7 bases and J 3 bases; nucleotides not matched to a gene: 9. CDR3 sequence reads: CASTSTGTGGTDTQYF. The CDR3 nucleotides read TGTGCCAGCACCTCCACCGGGACAGGGGGAACAGATACGCAGTATTTT.

This chain links TRBV2 with TRBJ2-7, with D possibly matching TRBD1 (6 bases). V lost 6 bases, J lost 0 bases, and 12 bases lay in between. CDR1 is SNHLY, CDR2 FYNNEI, per germline. The CDR3 covers 14 residues. The CDR3 DNA follows: TGTGCCAGCAGACCCCAGGGGTACTCCTACGAGCAGTACTTC. Its translation: CASRPQGYSYEQYF.

The chain combines TRBV7-9 with TRBJ2-2; 7 bases map to TRBD2. V was pared by 6 bases and J by 2 bases, with 9 bases of the junction left unmatched. This CDR3 has 16 amino acids. Looked up from germline, CDR1 is SEHNR and CDR2 is FQNEAQ (reference sequence). The CDR3 spells CASRLGLAANTGELFF. CDR3 DNA: TGTGCCAGCAGGCTGGGGCTAGCGGCAAACACCGGGGAGCTGTTTTTT.

The chain is built from TRBV6-6 and TRBJ2-3, with D possibly matching TRBD1 (6 bases). V gave up 5 bases and J gave up 2 bases, with 8 bases separating them. Germline V lookup: CDR1 MNHNY, CDR2 SVGAGI (reference sequence). CDR3 length: 13 residues. The CDR3 loop is CASSGDITDTQYF. In nucleotides, the CDR3 is TGTGCCAGCAGTGGGGACATCACAGATACGCAGTATTTT.

CDR3 sequence (DNA): TGCGCCAGCAGTGAAAGTATTGGAGGGAATTCACCCCTCCACTTT. It codes for CASSESIGGNSPLHF. This chain uses TRBV10-1 with TRBJ1-6, with D uncertain. Germline V gives CDR1 WNHNN, CDR2 SYGVQD (reference sequence). This CDR3 spans 15 amino acids. V was shortened by 3 bases and J by 7 bases, with 13 bases between the two germline ends.